Below, 3 T cell receptor beta chains from the same sample are listed, as sequenced in a study of T-cell reconstitution after alpha-beta-depleted transplantation in children. The authors prepared the TCRbeta library with unique molecular identifiers. TCRdb reanalysed the PCR reads using MiXCR and keeps one entry per CDR3 protein. The table shows 350,000 to 500,000 distinct CDR3 sequences, with over 40% occurring only once. Sequences were derived from PBMCs, sampled before TCRalphabeta/CD19-depleted stem cell transplant. The receptor set was obtained from a girl aged 2 to 10 with aplastic anemia, due to receive a stem cell transplant.

V and J are TRBV6-2 or TRBV6-3 and TRBJ1-5; no reliable D call. The germline V and J ends were trimmed by 0 bases and 2 bases, with 8 bases remaining between them. The CDR3 runs to 15 residues. The germline V gene encodes CDR1 MNHEY and CDR2 SVGEGT. CDR3 region: CASSYSNGGNQPQHF. The DNA for the CDR3 is TGTGCCAGCAGTTACTCAAACGGGGGCAATCAGCCCCAGCATTTT.

The J gene is TRBJ1-3, the V gene TRBV29-1; possibly TRBD1 for D (5 bases). CDR1 and CDR2 (germline): SQVTM, ANQGSEA. Trimming removed 4 bases at V and 4 bases at J, with 8 bases between. CDR3 size: 12 residues. Here the CDR3 DNA reads TGCAGCGTTGCCACAGGCGGAAACACCATATATTTT. Translated, it gives CSVATGGNTIYF.

To note about this clonotype: The junction differs from germline at one of its ends, possibly a read error. The chain has TRBV3-1 and TRBJ1-4; D gene ambiguous. There are 15 residues in the CDR3. The germline CDR1 and CDR2 sequences are LGHDT and YNNKEL (reference sequence). CDR3 protein: CASSGGPGGNGKLFF. Written as DNA, the CDR3 is TGTGCCAGCAGCGGTGGACCCGGTGGTAATGGAAAACTGTTTTTT.